This T cell receptor (beta chain) is from a study of technical replicates of blood from several donors (dated by TCRdb to 2016 to 2017). V is cut by 0 bases and J by 8 bases, and the space between the germline ends is 13 bases. Counted from cysteine to phenylalanine, this CDR3 has 14 amino acids. The DNA shown is the 42-base CDR3, in frame from base 1. CDR1 and CDR2 were assigned from the germline V gene as SGHAT and FQNNGV. Library method: the immunoSEQ multiplex PCR assay. This is the immuneACCESS table as TCRdb keeps it, with only in-frame sequences that have V and J called. A part of the clones is gone; compared with another copy, unresolved V genes explain less than half, and the rest is unexplained. Counted in this sample were 65,000 to 95,000 clones; approximately 97% of them appeared once. The ten top clones hold about 0.17% of the sample. On this clone itself: Its antigen has not been determined. No much larger clone is present one base from it, and per-base qualities are unavailable.

The clonotype comes from a human donor in good health. What was sequenced was T cells isolated from PBMCs. Recombination connected TRBV11-2 to TRBJ2-5; the D gene is unclear. The DNA sequence is given as TGTGCCAGCAGCTTAGAGTCAGGCTATATCACCCAGTACTTC. Its translation reads: CASSLESGYITQYF.